This T cell receptor beta chain stems from a study of cytomegalovirus exposure and HLA in healthy donors. Losses at the gene ends were 4 bases for V and 3 bases for J; bases not matched to a gene: 3. The CDR3 is 14 amino acids. Germline values: CDR1 SGHNT, CDR2 YYREEE (reference sequence). PCR used 60 Vbeta primers and 13 Jbeta primers. The data were produced by immunoSEQ multiplex PCR, yet TCRdb's version contains in-frame clones alone and is incomplete. The sample holds around 62,000 clones, around 78% seen once. The receptor comes from a man aged 40-50 years in good health and CMV-seronegative. The chain recombines TRBV5-4 with TRBJ2-7; 11 positions agree with TRBD2. Sequencing used PBMCs. This CDR3 is CASSEGLAVYEQYF. The DNA of the CDR3 is TGTGCCAGCAGCGAGGGACTAGCGGTCTACGAGCAGTACTTC. The full variable domain, completed using reference TRBV5-4 and TRBJ2-7, is ETGVTQSPTHLIKTRGQQVTLRCSSQSGHNTVSWYQQALGQGPQFIFQYYREEENGRGNFPPRFSGLQFPNYSSELNVNALELDDSALYLCASSEGLAVYEQYFGPGTRLTVT.